This TCR beta chain was sequenced during a study of T cells in Graves' hyperthyroidism and ophthalmopathy. TCR beta CDR3 sequences were amplified from RNA transcripts. The HTBI primer set was used in a first-round RT-PCR of the TCR CDR3. Via MiXCR, TCRdb re-called the multiplex PCR reads, giving one row per CDR3 protein. The repertoire holds a few hundred thousand distinct CDR3 sequences, more than 12% seen once, with approximately 32% in the top ten. V was cut by 4 bases and J by 5 bases, with 17 bases left in between. The CDR3 spans 14 residues. CDR1 is DFQATT and CDR2 is SNEGSKA in the germline V gene (reference sequence).

The receptor was derived from a woman aged 25 to 39 with Graves' hyperthyroidism. Input material: blood. The chain has TRBV20-1 and TRBJ1-1; maybe TRBD1 (6 bases). CDR3 sequence reads: CSATSGGLWTEAFF. CDR3 DNA: TGCAGTGCTACGAGTGGGGGGCTTTGGACTGAAGCTTTCTTT.